This is a list of T cell receptor beta chains from one sample in a study of breast tumors, draining lymph nodes, adjacent tissues. TCRdb re-called the multiplex PCR reads through MiXCR, storing one row per CDR3 protein. The sample has about 230,000 distinct CDR3 sequences, 32% seen once; the top ten hold around 1.5%. The sequenced sample consisted of axillary lymph node tissue. Source of these receptors: a female donor with breast cancer. Some clones in this sample may be carry-over from other donors' samples. The CDR3 runs from the conserved cysteine through the conserved F or W. A D gene is named only where the DNA matches it firmly. Size is omitted from some rows. Given values are once, few, many or a class for expanded clones.

V gene	clone size	J gene	D gene	CDR3 protein	CDR3 DNA
TRBV12-3/TRBV12-4	many	TRBJ1-3	NA	CASSIGGNTIYF	TGTGCCAGTTCCATAGGAGGAAACACCATATATTTT
TRBV12-3/TRBV12-4	many	TRBJ2-3	NA	CASSLGWSPATDTQYF	TGTGCCAGCAGTTTAGGCTGGTCGCCCGCCACAGATACGCAGTATTTT
TRBV5-1	many	TRBJ1-2	NA	CASSVDSLTSGYTF	TGCGCCAGCAGCGTGGACAGTCTGACGTCTGGCTACACCTTC
TRBV2	many	TRBJ2-2	NA	CASEKMRGPGELFF	TGTGCCAGCGAGAAGATGAGGGGTCCCGGGGAGCTGTTTTTT
TRBV6-4	many	TRBJ2-7	NA	CASSFRWGPSYEQYF	TGTGCCAGCAGCTTTAGATGGGGACCGTCCTACGAGCAGTACTTC
TRBV5-8	many	TRBJ2-1	NA	CASSSAVSSYNEQFF	TGTGCCAGCAGCTCAGCGGTGAGCTCCTACAATGAGCAGTTCTTC
TRBV6-5	NA	TRBJ2-1	NA	CASSTSGRGATKEQFF	TGTGCCAGCAGTACCTCGGGCCGGGGGGCTACAAAGGAGCAGTTCTTC
TRBV4-2	many	TRBJ1-6	TRBD1	CASSQERGQLNSPLHF	TGTGCCAGCAGCCAAGAAAGGGGACAGCTTAATTCACCCCTCCACTTT
TRBV7-8	many	TRBJ1-4	NA	CASSLDRFYEKLFF	TGTGCCAGCAGCTTAGACAGATTTTATGAAAAACTGTTTTTT
TRBV3-1	many	TRBJ2-7	TRBD2	CASSLGLARHEQYF	TGTGCCAGCAGCCTGGGACTAGCTCGGCACGAGCAGTACTTC
TRBV10-3	NA	TRBJ2-6	TRBD1	CAIGVPKGARGANVLTF	TGTGCCATCGGTGTACCAAAGGGGGCGCGAGGGGCCAACGTCCTGACTTTC
TRBV7-9	many	TRBJ1-4	NA	CASSLAGGEEKLFF	TGTGCCAGCAGCTTAGCGGGAGGAGAGGAAAAACTGTTTTTT
TRBV7-9	many	TRBJ1-2	NA	CASSLDGRAGGYTF	TGTGCCAGCAGCTTAGATGGTAGGGCAGGAGGCTACACCTTC
TRBV6-1	many	TRBJ2-2	TRBD1	CASSGARPGQAEHYTGELFF	TGTGCCAGCAGTGGGGCCCGACCGGGACAGGCCGAACACTACACCGGGGAGCTGTTTTTT
TRBV4-2	many	TRBJ2-5	TRBD1	CASSQEIGTGGPTQYF	TGTGCCAGCAGCCAAGAGATTGGGACAGGGGGGCCGACCCAGTACTTC
TRBV6-1	many	TRBJ1-4	NA	CASSEDRAGEKLFF	TGTGCCAGCAGTGAGGATCGGGCTGGTGAAAAACTGTTTTTT
TRBV5-1	many	TRBJ2-1	TRBD2	CASSLSGEVVDEQFF	TGCGCCAGCAGCTTAAGCGGGGAGGTCGTCGATGAGCAGTTCTTC
TRBV10-3	many	TRBJ1-6	NA	CAISDVGARYSPLHF	TGTGCCATCAGCGACGTGGGCGCGAGGTATTCACCCCTCCACTTT
TRBV19	NA	TRBJ2-3	TRBD1	CASSMLGGQDNEQYF	TGTGCCAGTAGTATGTTGGGGGGACAGGACAATGAGCAGTATTTT
TRBV5-5	NA	TRBJ1-4	NA	CASSSGTSSYEQYFGPGKEKLFF	NA
TRBV30	many	TRBJ2-7	NA	CAWTLGLTYEQYF	TGTGCCTGGACTTTGGGCTTAACCTACGAGCAGTACTTC
TRBV5-1	once	TRBJ1-3	NA	CASSTGRLTDSGNTIYF	TGCGCCAGCAGCACCGGACGTTTGACAGACTCTGGAAACACCATATATTTT
TRBV5-1	few	TRBJ2-1	NA	CASSPPGSLYNEQFF	TGCGCCAGCAGCCCCCCGGGGTCCTTGTACAATGAGCAGTTCTTC
TRBV7-8	many	TRBJ2-7	TRBD2	CASSDIFLAGGHLYEQYF	TGTGCCAGCAGCGACATTTTCCTAGCGGGAGGCCACCTCTACGAGCAGTACTTC
TRBV6-5	many	TRBJ2-5	NA	CASRDHRVQETQYF	TGTGCCAGCAGGGATCACAGGGTCCAAGAGACCCAGTACTTC
TRBV28	many	TRBJ2-7	NA	CASSPTYEQYF	TGTGCCAGCAGCCCAACCTACGAGCAGTACTTC
TRBV6-1	many	TRBJ2-7	TRBD1	CASRQYTGVSEQYF	TGTGCCAGCCGACAATATACAGGGGTAAGCGAGCAGTACTTC
TRBV5-6	many	TRBJ2-2	TRBD2	CASSSGLAGNTGELFF	TGTGCCAGCAGCTCAGGGCTAGCGGGTAACACCGGAGAGCTGTTTTTT
TRBV6-6	many	TRBJ2-1	TRBD2	CASSYPDFSGSSYNEQFF	TGTGCCAGCAGTTATCCCGACTTTAGCGGGAGCTCCTACAATGAGCAGTTCTTC
TRBV9	many	TRBJ1-3	NA	CASSVESGNTIYF	TGTGCCAGCAGCGTAGAGAGTGGAAACACCATATATTTT
TRBV7-2	NA	TRBJ2-5	NA	CASSLGGALGETQYF	TGTGCCAGCAGCTTAGGGGGGGCGCTTGGAGAGACCCAGTACTTC
TRBV29-1	many	TRBJ2-2	NA	CSVVVSGTGELFF	TGCAGCGTTGTAGTATCTGGGACCGGGGAGCTGTTTTTT
TRBV30	many	TRBJ2-3	TRBD2	CAWSAPGLAAPTQYF	TGTGCCTGGAGTGCACCGGGACTAGCGGCCCCGACGCAGTATTTT
TRBV9	once	TRBJ1-1	NA	CASSPPGGVNTEAFF	TGTGCCAGCAGCCCCCCCGGGGGGGTGAACACTGAAGCTTTCTTT
TRBV12-3/TRBV12-4	many	TRBJ1-5	TRBD1	CASKGQGSSNQPQHF	TGTGCCAGCAAAGGACAGGGTAGTAGCAATCAGCCCCAGCATTTT
TRBV6-2/TRBV6-3	many	TRBJ2-3	NA	CASSGFELEGTDTQYF	TGTGCCAGCAGCGGTTTCGAATTAGAGGGCACAGATACGCAGTATTTT
TRBV11-2	NA	TRBJ1-5	NA	CASSLASGQPQHF	TGTGCCAGCAGCTTAGCAAGCGGTCAGCCCCAGCATTTT
TRBV5-1	many	TRBJ1-2	TRBD1	CASSSGQVGGYTF	TGCGCCAGCAGCTCTGGACAGGTCGGGGGCTACACCTTC
TRBV6-5	few	TRBJ2-7	NA	CASSHGEAGRGPYEQYF	TGTGCCAGCAGTCACGGGGAGGCGGGCAGGGGTCCCTACGAGCAGTACTTC
TRBV14	once	TRBJ2-2	TRBD2	CASSPSLAGVVGAGKLFF	TGTGCCAGCAGCCCATCACTAGCGGGAGTTGTAGGCGCCGGGAAGCTGTTTTTT
TRBV20-1	NA	TRBJ2-1	TRBD2	CSAGTRFEQFF	TGCAGTGCGGGGACTAGATTTGAGCAGTTCTTC
TRBV19	many	TRBJ2-7	TRBD2	CASAEREGLGYEQYF	TGTGCCAGTGCGGAGCGGGAGGGTCTGGGCTACGAGCAGTACTTC
TRBV19	many	TRBJ2-5	NA	CASKTVNQETQYF	TGTGCCAGTAAGACAGTCAACCAAGAGACCCAGTACTTC
TRBV2	NA	TRBJ2-7	NA	CASSDVPAGPYEQYF	TGTGCCAGCAGTGACGTCCCGGCAGGGCCCTACGAGCAGTACTTC
TRBV19	many	TRBJ2-5	NA	CASSTVPGTETQYF	TGTGCCAGTAGTACCGTTCCGGGAACGGAGACCCAGTACTTC
TRBV20-1	NA	TRBJ2-7	NA	CSAETREYPSEQYF	TGCAGTGCGGAAACCCGGGAGTACCCCTCCGAGCAGTACTTC
TRBV3-1	many	TRBJ2-7	TRBD1	CASSLPDRGGIYEQYF	TGTGCCAGCAGCCTTCCTGACAGGGGAGGAATCTACGAGCAGTACTTC
TRBV20-1	NA	TRBJ2-6	NA	CSAPRGTGANVLTF	TGCAGTGCCCCACGGGGGACTGGGGCCAACGTCCTGACTTTC
TRBV7-9	many	TRBJ1-2	TRBD1	CASSLGAGQVYGYTF	TGTGCCAGCAGCTTAGGGGCCGGACAGGTCTATGGCTACACCTTC
TRBV12-3/TRBV12-4	few	TRBJ2-1	TRBD2	CASSLGASGWHDGQFF	TGTGCCAGCAGTTTAGGGGCTAGCGGGTGGCATGATGGGCAGTTCTTC
TRBV11-2	few	TRBJ2-2	NA	CASSRRGAAGAANTGELFF	TGTGCCAGCAGCCGCAGGGGAGCGGCAGGGGCGGCGAACACCGGGGAGCTGTTTTTT
TRBV3-1	many	TRBJ1-2	NA	CASSRGQPYGYTF	TGTGCCAGCAGCCGAGGGCAGCCTTATGGCTACACCTTC